The clone carrying this TCR beta chain was seen a few times. With 4 bases removed from V and 2 bases from J, the gap between germline ends came to 11 bases. The CDR3 sequence is 15 residues long. Germline V gene lookup returns CDR1 LGHNA and CDR2 YSLEER. The sample comes from a study of CD8+ T cells in alopecia areata. Turning to the study itself: Scoring of severity for treated patients was based on percentage of affected scalp area.

Investigators isolated RNA and reverse transcribed it into cDNA to act as the sequencing template. Measured with immunoSEQ multiplex PCR; TCRdb has only the in-frame clones, and not every one. The sample lists 110,000 or so clones, 56% occurring once. The treatment: oral pan-JAK inhibitor, 5-10 mg twice daily. Punch biopsies of lesional scalp, plus peripheral blood, were taken from alopecia areata patients. The V and J genes are TRBV4-3 and TRBJ2-2, with D perhaps assigned TRBD1 or TRBD2 (5 bases each). Sequencing was performed on CD4+ T cells sorted from blood, taken at week 24, from a patient treated with tofacitinib. The receptor's source is a human donor with alopecia areata. As DNA, the CDR3 is TGCGCCAGCAGCCTGATTGGGGGAAACACCGGGGAGCTGTTTTTT. It translates to CASSLIGGNTGELFF.